These 8 T cell receptor beta chains originate from one sample sequenced in a study of control samples from healthy donors and cancer patients. Assay: immunoSEQ multiplex PCR; the TCRdb copy retains only in-frame clones and omits some. The sample comprises approximately 150,000 clones, approximately 94% of which are singletons, and roughly 13% rests with the top ten. The specimen sequenced was blood. Every receptor here comes from a man aged 40-49 years in good health.

This chain links TRBV24-1 with TRBJ2-2, with TRBD2 matching over 7 bases. The J segment lost 3 bases and the V segment lost 2 bases, leaving 5 bases of the junction unmatched. This CDR3 is 16 amino acids long. Germline V gene lookup returns CDR1 KGHDR and CDR2 SFDVKD. CDR3 bases: TGTGCCACCAGTGATTCATTGCGGGGGTACACCGGGGAGCTGTTTTTT. Amino acids: CATSDSLRGYTGELFF.

The J gene is TRBJ2-1, the V gene TRBV29-1, with a tentative D call TRBD1 (6 bases). The CDR3 covers 12 residues. Germline CDR1 and CDR2: SQVTM and ANQGSEA. Trimming stripped 4 bases from V and 7 bases from J, with 11 bases between. In nucleotides, the CDR3 is TGCAGCGTTGCCGGGACACCAAATGAGCAGTTCTTC. Translating it yields CSVAGTPNEQFF.

The table lists this clone with a count of one. The chain uses TRBV6-5 and TRBJ1-6, with D unresolved. The CDR3 runs 15 residues. CDR1 is MNHEY, CDR2 SVGAGI, per germline. With 0 bases removed from V and 5 bases from J, the gap between germline ends came to 8 bases. In nucleotides, the CDR3 is TGTGCCAGCAGTTACTCGAGAGACCATAATTCACCCCTCCACTTT. Protein sequence: CASSYSRDHNSPLHF.

This clone was counted only a few times. V usage is TRBV3-1 (or the pseudogene TRBV3-2) and J usage is TRBJ2-7; D is unclear. Trimming removed 0 bases at V and 5 bases at J, with 5 bases between. The CDR3 runs to 12 residues. Germline V gene data show CDR1 as LGHDT and CDR2 as YNNKEL (reference sequence). The CDR3 loop reads CASSQDNNEQYF. The CDR3 DNA is TGTGCCAGCAGCCAAGATAACAACGAGCAGTACTTC.

This chain connects TRBV27 to TRBJ2-2; weak D call: TRBD2 (5 bases). V was shortened by 1 base and J by 5 bases, with 8 bases between the two germline ends. The CDR3 length is 14 residues. Looked up from germline, CDR1 is MNHEY and CDR2 is SMNVEV (reference sequence). The CDR3 region is CASSLFPGTGELFF. CDR3 DNA: TGTGCCAGCAGTTTATTCCCGGGGACCGGGGAGCTGTTTTTT.

CDR3 residues: CASSPPGISGVKNIQYF. Written as DNA, the CDR3 is TGCGCCAGCAGCCCCCCCGGGATTAGCGGGGTCAAAAACATTCAGTACTTC. The chain couples TRBV5-1 to TRBJ2-4; TRBD2 matches 8 bases. CDR1 and CDR2 from the germline V gene are SGHRS and YFSETQ. CDR3 length: 17 amino acids. The V segment lost 4 bases and the J segment 3 bases; nucleotides outside the gene matches: 12.

This clone came up many times. Other DNA sequences within the sample encode an identical CDR3. J is TRBJ2-7 and V is TRBV14, with D possibly matching TRBD2 (5 bases). Germline V gene sequence: CDR1 SGHDN, CDR2 FVKESK. The CDR3 has 15 residues. V lost 3 bases to trimming and J lost 6 bases, with 18 bases between them. Here the CDR3 reads CASSHPGGVATEQYF. Here the CDR3 DNA reads TGTGCCAGCAGCCATCCAGGTGGGGTAGCGACCGAGCAGTACTTC.

The chain couples TRBV5-6 to TRBJ2-7, with D maybe TRBD2 (5 bases). The germline CDR1 and CDR2 sequences are SGHDT and YYEEEE. The length of the CDR3 is 13 residues. The V and J ends lost 2 bases and 7 bases respectively, with 13 bases between them. The CDR3 region has the DNA TGTGCCAGCAGCTTCCGCGGGTTCGCGGAGCAGTACTTC. Translation gives CASSFRGFAEQYF.